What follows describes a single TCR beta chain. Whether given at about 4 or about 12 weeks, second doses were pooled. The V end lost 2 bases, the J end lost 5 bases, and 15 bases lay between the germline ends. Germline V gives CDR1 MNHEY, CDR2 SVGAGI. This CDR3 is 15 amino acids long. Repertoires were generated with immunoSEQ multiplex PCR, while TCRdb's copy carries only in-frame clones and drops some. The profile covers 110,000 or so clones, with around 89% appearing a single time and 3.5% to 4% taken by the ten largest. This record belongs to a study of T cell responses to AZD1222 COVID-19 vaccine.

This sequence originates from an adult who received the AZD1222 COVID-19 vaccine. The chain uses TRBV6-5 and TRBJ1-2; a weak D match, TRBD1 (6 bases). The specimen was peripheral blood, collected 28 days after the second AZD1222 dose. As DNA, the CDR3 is TGTGCCAGCAGTTACCAGGGGCCGGGGTCGTATGGCTACACCTTC. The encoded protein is CASSYQGPGSYGYTF.